The 21 T cell receptor beta chains given below trace back to one sample, sequenced in a study of cytomegalovirus exposure and HLA in healthy donors. Both 60 Vbeta primers and 13 Jbeta primers went into the PCR. TCRdb keeps only in-frame clones here, not all; method: immunoSEQ multiplex PCR. In all, the sample yields 200,000 to 250,000 clones. The sample comprised PBMCs. These receptors were obtained from a girl aged 2-10 years in good health and CMV-seropositive.

The chain combines TRBV7-3 with TRBJ2-1; D ambiguous. This CDR3 is 13 amino acids long. Trimming shortened V by 1 base and J by 8 bases, and 9 bases separated the two germline ends. Germline values: CDR1 SGHTA, CDR2 FQGTGA. CDR3 in amino acids: CASSLIARDEQFF. In nucleotides, the CDR3 is TGTGCCAGCAGCTTAATTGCCCGAGATGAGCAGTTCTTC.

V usage is TRBV14 and J usage is TRBJ2-1, with 13 nucleotides matching TRBD2. The length of the CDR3 is 15 residues. V gave up 4 bases and J gave up 6 bases; unmatched junction bases: 3. Germline V gene sequence: CDR1 SGHDN, CDR2 FVKESK. For the CDR3, the DNA is TGTGCCAGCAGCCCCCGACTAGCGGGAGGCAATGAGCAGTTCTTC. Its translation is CASSPRLAGGNEQFF.

The CDR3 protein is CASSPGVRYEQYF. In DNA form, the CDR3 reads TGTGCCAGCTCACCGGGGGTCCGCTACGAGCAGTACTTC. This chain connects TRBV19 to TRBJ2-7; maybe TRBD2 (6 bases). The CDR3 is made up of 13 amino acids. CDR1 and CDR2 from the germline V gene are LNHDA and SQIVND (reference sequence). V gave up 9 bases and J gave up 3 bases, with 15 bases separating them. Variable domain in full (rest from reference TRBV19 and TRBJ2-7): DGGITQSPKYLFRKEGQNVTLSCEQNLNHDAMYWYRQDPGQGLRLIYYSQIVNDFQKGDIAEGYSVSREKKESFPLTVTSAQKNPTAFYLCASSPGVRYEQYFGPGTRLTVT.

V is TRBV7-8 and J is TRBJ2-7; 10 bases match TRBD2. Germline loops: CDR1 SGHVS, CDR2 FQNEAQ. J lost 0 bases, V lost 2 bases, and 4 bases had no gene match. The CDR3 covers 16 residues. The CDR3 spells CASSLLASGSSYEQYF. Here the CDR3 DNA reads TGTGCCAGCAGCTTACTAGCTAGCGGGAGCTCCTACGAGCAGTACTTC.

The rearrangement uses TRBV5-1 and TRBJ2-3; 8 positions agree with TRBD2. Unmatched junction bases numbered 9, after V lost 3 bases and J lost 6 bases. Germline loops: CDR1 SGHRS, CDR2 YFSETQ. The CDR3 consists of 15 residues. The chain's CDR3 is CASSWAGLAADTQYF. Here the CDR3 DNA reads TGCGCCAGCAGCTGGGCCGGACTAGCCGCTGATACGCAGTATTTT.

The V gene is TRBV28, the J gene TRBJ1-2; 7 nucleotides match TRBD1. The germline gives CDR1 MDHEN, CDR2 SYDVKM. The CDR3 is 18 amino acids. V lost 1 base, J lost 0 bases, and 11 bases stayed unmatched. CDR3 protein: CASSLSGGAADPNYGYTF. The CDR3 DNA reads TGTGCCAGCAGTTTATCAGGGGGAGCCGCCGATCCTAACTATGGCTACACCTTC.

The chain recombines TRBV28 with TRBJ1-5; no reliable D call. The ends were cut back, 3 bases at V and 4 bases at J, with 7 bases in the middle. This CDR3 is built from 13 residues. Germline assignment: CDR1 MDHEN and CDR2 SYDVKM. CDR3 amino acids: CASSFRRNQPQHF. The CDR3 region has the DNA TGTGCCAGCAGTTTCAGGAGGAATCAGCCCCAGCATTTT.

This rearrangement joins TRBV9 to TRBJ2-1, with 10 bases matching TRBD2. The germline CDR1 and CDR2 sequences are SGDLS and YYNGEE. This CDR3 contains 16 residues. Trimming at V came to 0 bases and at J to 8 bases, leaving 8 bases not matched to a gene. CDR3 protein: CASSVVASGSRDEQFF. The CDR3 region has the DNA TGTGCCAGCAGCGTAGTCGCTAGCGGGAGTAGAGATGAGCAGTTCTTC.

The chain couples TRBV4-1 to TRBJ1-2; possibly TRBD1 for D (5 bases). CDR1 is MGHRA, CDR2 YSYEKL, per germline. V gave up 0 bases and J gave up 4 bases, with 12 bases separating them. This CDR3 is built from 15 residues. The CDR3: CASSQEGRTTYGYTF. The CDR3 region has the DNA TGCGCCAGCAGCCAAGAGGGCCGGACAACCTATGGCTACACCTTC.

The chain employs TRBV7-2 and TRBJ2-3; 9 bases are a match to TRBD2. Looked up from germline, CDR1 is SGHTA and CDR2 is FQGNSA. Losses at the gene ends were 5 bases for V and 3 bases for J; bases not matched to a gene: 6. CDR3 length: 15 amino acids. CDR3 loop: CASSRLAARTDTQYF. In DNA form, the CDR3 reads TGTGCCAGCAGCCGACTAGCGGCGCGGACAGATACGCAGTATTTT.

The chain is built from TRBV27 and TRBJ2-7; 7 bases line up with TRBD1. V shed 5 bases and J 1 base; nucleotides not matched to a gene: 8. In germline, CDR1 is MNHEY, CDR2 SMNVEV (reference sequence). This CDR3 has 15 residues. CDR3 amino acids: CASSIRPGQSYEQYF. CDR3 in DNA: TGTGCCAGCAGTATCCGCCCGGGACAGTCCTACGAGCAGTACTTC.

The chain uses TRBV10-3 and TRBJ2-5, with TRBD1 matching over 7 bases. The DNA end is a closer match to TRBJ2-7, so the J assignment may be wrong. Germline values: CDR1 ENHRY, CDR2 SYGVKD. The CDR3 covers 12 residues. DNA for the CDR3: TGTGCCACGACAGGGAACTCCTACGAGCAGTACTTC. Amino acids: CATTGNSYEQYF.

V is TRBV15 and J is TRBJ2-5; 7 bases match TRBD2. V was clipped by 1 base and J by 4 bases; unmatched bases: 6. Germline CDR1 reads LNHNV; CDR2 reads YYDKDF (reference sequence). This CDR3 has 15 residues. CDR3 in amino acids: CATSRAGTTRETQYF. DNA of the CDR3: TGTGCCACCAGCAGAGCCGGGACTACCCGAGAGACCCAGTACTTC.

This chain joins TRBV6-5 and TRBJ2-2, with 8 bases lining up with TRBD1. Germline V lookup: CDR1 MNHEY, CDR2 SVGAGI. The CDR3 loop spans 15 amino acids. V was clipped by 7 bases and J by 5 bases; unmatched bases: 9. The CDR3 DNA follows: TGTGCCAGCAATAAGCAGGGGGCCCCAACCGGGGAGCTGTTTTTT. Protein sequence: CASNKQGAPTGELFF.

This sequence joins TRBV28 and TRBJ2-7; D remains ambiguous. The CDR3 loop spans 14 amino acids. Germline-derived CDR1 and CDR2 are MDHEN and SYDVKM. Trimming left V 5 bases short and J 2 bases short, with 13 bases between. This CDR3 is CASSTDSITYEQYF. CDR3 nucleotide sequence: TGTGCCAGCAGTACCGACTCCATCACCTACGAGCAGTACTTC.

The chain is built from TRBV27 and TRBJ2-7, with a weak D call TRBD1 (6 bases). V lost 2 bases to trimming and J lost 0 bases, with 11 bases between them. The CDR3 is 15 amino acids. Germline V gene data show CDR1 as MNHEY and CDR2 as SMNVEV (reference sequence). In DNA, the CDR3 is TGTGCCAGCAGTTTAGAAACAGGGCCCTCCTACGAGCAGTACTTC. It specifies CASSLETGPSYEQYF.

The chain combines TRBV29-1 with TRBJ1-2; a possible D gene is TRBD1 (5 bases). Trimming cost V 4 bases and J 6 bases, with 9 bases left between them. This CDR3 has 11 amino acids. CDR1 and CDR2 from the germline V gene are SQVTM and ANQGSEA. CDR3 nucleotides: TGCAGCGTTGGACAGTCGGATGGCTACACCTTC. Its translation: CSVGQSDGYTF.

The rearrangement joins TRBV18 to TRBJ1-1; 8 positions match TRBD1. The CDR3 runs 15 residues. Germline V gene lookup returns CDR1 KGHSH and CDR2 LQKENI. The V segment lost 3 bases and the J segment 3 bases; nucleotides outside the gene matches: 6. CDR3 loop: CASSPQGAGDTEAFF. Written as DNA, the CDR3 is TGTGCCAGCTCACCTCAGGGGGCAGGTGACACTGAAGCTTTCTTT.

For this clone: Other DNA sequences in the same sample also yield this CDR3. The chain joins TRBV6-5 to TRBJ1-1; 8 nucleotides line up with TRBD1. Trimming took 5 bases from V and 1 from J; bases not matched to a gene: 6. The CDR3 contains 15 residues. Germline V gene sequence: CDR1 MNHEY, CDR2 SVGAGI. CDR3 in amino acids: CASSPPGTGNTEAFF. DNA for the CDR3: TGTGCCAGCAGTCCCCCTGGGACAGGGAACACTGAAGCTTTCTTT.

V usage is TRBV10-2 and J usage is TRBJ2-5; tentative D call: TRBD1 (6 bases). The tail of the sequence fits TRBJ2-7 better, so the J call may be wrong. CDR1 WSHSY and CDR2 SAAADI come from the germline V gene. This CDR3 is 13 amino acids long. The DNA of the CDR3 is TGCGCCAGCAGTACCCCTACAGGGTTCGAGCAGTACTTC. Its protein product is CASSTPTGFEQYF.

The chain couples TRBV11-2 to TRBJ2-7; D is undetermined. This CDR3 contains 16 residues. Looked up from germline, CDR1 is SGHAT and CDR2 is FQNNGV. Trimming took 3 bases from V and 2 from J, leaving 17 bases between them. CDR3 coding DNA: TGTGCCAGCAGCTTTATAGACATTCTTGCCCCCTACGAGCAGTACTTC. Amino acid sequence: CASSFIDILAPYEQYF.